These 12 T cell receptor beta chains originate from one sample sequenced in a study of T cell changes during pregnancy in multiple sclerosis. The assay was immunoSEQ multiplex PCR, and TCRdb's table has in-frame clones only and misses some. The sample holds about 42,000 clones, 70% to 90% seen once. Sequenced material: CD4+ T cells from peripheral blood mononuclear cells, taken after pregnancy. All receptors come from a female donor with multiple sclerosis, enrolled in a pregnancy study.

This clone has only one observation. This chain uses TRBV10-3 with TRBJ2-6; D uncertain. The CDR3 spans 13 residues. The V end was cut by 6 bases, the J end by 2 bases, with 5 bases between. Germline CDR1 ENHRY, CDR2 SYGVKD. Written as DNA, the CDR3 is TGTGCCATCAGCGTTCCTGGGGCCAACGTCCTGACTTTC. It encodes CAISVPGANVLTF.

V gene TRBV28 combines with J gene TRBJ1-5; D gene ambiguous. The CDR3 has 14 amino acids. V dropped 5 bases and J dropped 4 bases, with 12 bases sitting between them. Germline lookup yields CDR1 MDHEN and CDR2 SYDVKM. CDR3 DNA: TGTGCCAGCAGTCCGAGGGTCTTAAATCAGCCCCAGCATTTT. It codes for CASSPRVLNQPQHF.

This chain uses TRBV5-8 with TRBJ1-5, with TRBD1 identical over 8 bases. The CDR3 spans 14 residues. CDR1 and CDR2 (germline): SGHTS, YDEGEE. The V and J ends lost 4 bases and 5 bases, in that order; junction bases with no gene match: 5. The CDR3 loop is CASSRDRPHQPQHF. The CDR3 region has the DNA TGTGCCAGCAGCAGGGACAGGCCCCATCAGCCCCAGCATTTT.

Worth noting for this clone: One end of the junction varies from germline; a read error may be responsible. The chain links TRBV18 to TRBJ2-5; D is perhaps TRBD2 (6 bases). Per germline, CDR1 KGHSH and CDR2 LQKENI. The CDR3 length is 15 residues. The CDR3 is CVSSPPGIGGETQYF. The CDR3 nucleotides are TGTGTCAGCTCACCACCCGGAATCGGGGGAGAGACCCAGTACTTC. Together with reference TRBV18 and TRBJ2-5, the CDR3 gives the full variable domain: NAGVMQNPRHLVRRRGQEARLRCSPMKGHSHVYWYRQLPEEGLKFMVYLQKENIIDESGMPKERFSAEFPKEGPSILRIQQVVRGDSAAYFCVSSPPGIGGETQYFGPGTRLLVL.

The CDR3 sequence: CASSTGTGNTIYF. Here the CDR3 DNA reads TGTGCCAGCAGTACCGGGACAGGAAACACCATATATTTT. This chain links TRBV6-6 with TRBJ1-3; D might be TRBD1 (6 bases). Germline V gene lookup returns CDR1 MNHNY and CDR2 SVGAGI (reference sequence). The CDR3 consists of 13 residues. V lost 5 bases and J 4 bases, leaving 9 bases between the germline ends.

The chain employs TRBV7-3 and TRBJ2-5; D might be TRBD1 (6 bases). Germline values: CDR1 SGHTA, CDR2 FQGTGA. The ends were cut back, 0 bases at V and 9 bases at J, with 14 bases in the middle. This CDR3 spans 14 amino acids. This chain's CDR3 is CASSLTVRGEPQYF. The CDR3 DNA follows: TGTGCCAGCAGCTTAACGGTCAGGGGCGAGCCCCAGTACTTC.

The chain combines TRBV7-2 with TRBJ2-5; 7 nucleotides align to TRBD1. V was clipped by 5 bases and J by 1 base; unmatched bases: 4. This CDR3 comprises 14 residues. Germline V CDR1 and CDR2: SGHTA, FQGNSA. The CDR3: CASSPGQRQETQYF. The CDR3 coding sequence is TGTGCCAGCAGCCCGGGACAGCGCCAAGAGACCCAGTACTTC.

The chain recombines TRBV5-6 with TRBJ2-3, with 11 bases lining up with TRBD2. Looked up from germline, CDR1 is SGHDT and CDR2 is YYEEEE. This CDR3 is built from 14 residues. J gave up 8 bases and V 1 base, and 3 bases lay outside the gene matches. CDR3 sequence reads: CASSLRLAGGTQYF. Written as DNA, the CDR3 is TGTGCCAGCAGCTTGAGGCTAGCGGGAGGTACGCAGTATTTT.

This clone occurred once. J is TRBJ1-1 and V is TRBV7-9; D perhaps matches TRBD1 (5 bases). The CDR3 loop spans 14 amino acids. Trimming removed 6 bases from V and 5 bases from J, with 16 bases in between. Germline V CDR1 and CDR2: SEHNR, FQNEAQ (reference sequence). The CDR3 sequence is CASRKGEATTEAFF. The CDR3 DNA sequence: TGTGCCAGCAGAAAAGGGGAGGCGACGACTGAAGCTTTCTTT.

V gene TRBV2 combines with J gene TRBJ2-5; 8 bases are shared with TRBD2. Per the germline V gene, CDR1 is SNHLY and CDR2 is FYNNEI. The CDR3 loop spans 12 amino acids. The trim removed 5 bases at V and 5 bases at J, leaving 1 base unmatched. CDR3 amino acids: CASSIAGETQYF. The CDR3 coding sequence is TGTGCCAGCAGTATAGCGGGGGAGACCCAGTACTTC.

The gene calls are TRBV5-1 and TRBJ2-3, with 8 bases lining up with TRBD1. Germline lookup yields CDR1 SGHRS and CDR2 YFSETQ. The CDR3 contains 14 residues. Trimming removed 7 bases from V and 3 bases from J; junction bases left unmatched: 7. The CDR3 is CASWTGWKTDTQYF. CDR3 sequence (DNA): TGCGCCAGCTGGACAGGGTGGAAAACAGATACGCAGTATTTT.

The chain joins TRBV7-2 to TRBJ2-1; perhaps TRBD2 as D (5 bases). Between the trimmed V and J ends, which lost 5 bases and 4 bases, there was a span of 6 bases. The CDR3 has 12 amino acids. Germline V lookup: CDR1 SGHTA, CDR2 FQGNSA. CDR3: CASSPGYNEQFF. The CDR3 DNA reads TGTGCCAGCAGCCCGGGGTACAATGAGCAGTTCTTC.